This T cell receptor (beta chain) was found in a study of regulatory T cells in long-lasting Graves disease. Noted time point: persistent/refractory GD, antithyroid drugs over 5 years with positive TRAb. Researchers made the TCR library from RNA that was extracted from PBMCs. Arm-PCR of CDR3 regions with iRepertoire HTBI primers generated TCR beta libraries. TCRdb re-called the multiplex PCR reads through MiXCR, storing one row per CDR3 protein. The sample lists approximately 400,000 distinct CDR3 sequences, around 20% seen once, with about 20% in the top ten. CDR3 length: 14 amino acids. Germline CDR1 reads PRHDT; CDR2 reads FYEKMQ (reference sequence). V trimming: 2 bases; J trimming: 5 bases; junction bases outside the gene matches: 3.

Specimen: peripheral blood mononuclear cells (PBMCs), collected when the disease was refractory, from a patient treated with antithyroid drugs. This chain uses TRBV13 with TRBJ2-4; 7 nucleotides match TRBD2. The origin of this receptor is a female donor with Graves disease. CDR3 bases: TGTGCCAGCAGCTTATATGGGGGGGAAAACATTCAGTACTTC. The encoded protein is CASSLYGGENIQYF.